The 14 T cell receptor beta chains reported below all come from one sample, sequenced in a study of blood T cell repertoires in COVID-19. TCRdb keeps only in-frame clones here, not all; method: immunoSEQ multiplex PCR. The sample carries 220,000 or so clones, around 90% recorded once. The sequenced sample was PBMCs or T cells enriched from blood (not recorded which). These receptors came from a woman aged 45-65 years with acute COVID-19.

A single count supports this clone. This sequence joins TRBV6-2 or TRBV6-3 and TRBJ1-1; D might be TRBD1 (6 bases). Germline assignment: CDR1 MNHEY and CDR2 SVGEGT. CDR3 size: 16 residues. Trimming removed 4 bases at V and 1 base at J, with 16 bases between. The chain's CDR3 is CASSSPTQGPNTEAFF. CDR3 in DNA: TGTGCCAGCAGTTCCCCCACACAGGGACCGAACACTGAAGCTTTCTTT.

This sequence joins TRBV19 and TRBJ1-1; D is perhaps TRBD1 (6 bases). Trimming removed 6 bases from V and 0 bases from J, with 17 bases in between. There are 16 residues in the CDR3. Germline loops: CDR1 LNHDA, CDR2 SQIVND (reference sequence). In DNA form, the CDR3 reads TGTGCCAGTAGACCTTCCGGGACACGCATGAACACTGAAGCTTTCTTT. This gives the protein CASRPSGTRMNTEAFF.

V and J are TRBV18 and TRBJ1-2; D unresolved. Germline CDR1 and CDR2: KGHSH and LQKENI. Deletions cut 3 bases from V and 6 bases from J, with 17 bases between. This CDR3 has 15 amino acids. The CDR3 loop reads CASSPRGGGIDGYTF. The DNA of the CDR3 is TGTGCCAGCTCACCCCGGGGAGGAGGGATTGATGGCTACACCTTC. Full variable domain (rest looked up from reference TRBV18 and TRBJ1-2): NAGVMQNPRHLVRRRGQEARLRCSPMKGHSHVYWYRQLPEEGLKFMVYLQKENIIDESGMPKERFSAEFPKEGPSILRIQQVVRGDSAAYFCASSPRGGGIDGYTFGSGTRLTVV.

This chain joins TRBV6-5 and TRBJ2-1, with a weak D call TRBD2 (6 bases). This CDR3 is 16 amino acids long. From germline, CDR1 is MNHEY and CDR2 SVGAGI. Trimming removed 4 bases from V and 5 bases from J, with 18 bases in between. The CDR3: CASSSVGGMVHNEQFF. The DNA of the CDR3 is TGTGCCAGCAGTTCGGTTGGAGGGATGGTACACAATGAGCAGTTCTTC.

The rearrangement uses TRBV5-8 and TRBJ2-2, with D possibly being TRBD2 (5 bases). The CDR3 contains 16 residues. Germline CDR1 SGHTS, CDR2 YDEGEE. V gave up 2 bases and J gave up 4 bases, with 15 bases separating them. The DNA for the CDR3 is TGTGCCAGCAGCTTACGGAGGCTCCCCGGCACCGGGGAGCTGTTTTTT. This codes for CASSLRRLPGTGELFF.

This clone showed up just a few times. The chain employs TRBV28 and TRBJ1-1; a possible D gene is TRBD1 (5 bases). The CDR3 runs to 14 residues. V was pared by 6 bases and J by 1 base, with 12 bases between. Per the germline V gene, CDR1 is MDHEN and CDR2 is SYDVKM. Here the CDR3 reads CASRQGGRNTEAFF. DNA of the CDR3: TGTGCCAGCAGGCAGGGAGGGAGGAACACTGAAGCTTTCTTT.

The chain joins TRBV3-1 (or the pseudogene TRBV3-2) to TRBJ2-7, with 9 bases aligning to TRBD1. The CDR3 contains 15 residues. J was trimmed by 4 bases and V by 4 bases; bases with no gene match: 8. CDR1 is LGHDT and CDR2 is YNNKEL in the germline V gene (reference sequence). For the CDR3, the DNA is TGTGCCAGCAGCCTACCCGGGACAGGGATTTACGAGCAGTACTTC. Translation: CASSLPGTGIYEQYF.

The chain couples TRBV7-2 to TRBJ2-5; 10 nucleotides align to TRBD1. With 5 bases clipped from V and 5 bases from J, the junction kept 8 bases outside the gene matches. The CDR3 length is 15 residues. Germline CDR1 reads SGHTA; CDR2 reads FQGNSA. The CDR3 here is CASSLRRGQGETQYF. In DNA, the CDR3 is TGTGCCAGCAGCCTTCGGCGGGGACAGGGGGAGACCCAGTACTTC.

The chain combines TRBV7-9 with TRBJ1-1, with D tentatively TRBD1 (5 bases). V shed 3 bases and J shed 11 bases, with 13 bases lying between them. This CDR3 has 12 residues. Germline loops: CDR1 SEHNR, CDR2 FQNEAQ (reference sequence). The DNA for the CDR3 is TGTGCCAGCAGCTTTCCAGGGTCTGCGGCTTTCTTT. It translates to CASSFPGSAAFF.

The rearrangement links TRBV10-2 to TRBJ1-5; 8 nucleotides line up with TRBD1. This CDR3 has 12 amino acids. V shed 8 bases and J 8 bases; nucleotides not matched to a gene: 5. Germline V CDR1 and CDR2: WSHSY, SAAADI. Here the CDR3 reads CASRTGGEPQHF. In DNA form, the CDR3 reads TGCGCCAGCCGTACAGGGGGGGAGCCCCAGCATTTT.

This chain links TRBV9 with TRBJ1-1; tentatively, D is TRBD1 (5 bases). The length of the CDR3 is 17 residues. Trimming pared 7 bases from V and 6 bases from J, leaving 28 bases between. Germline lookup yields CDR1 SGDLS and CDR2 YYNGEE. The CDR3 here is CASSTQAQSRDGAEAFF. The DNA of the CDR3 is TGTGCCAGCTCCACTCAAGCCCAGAGCAGGGATGGCGCTGAAGCTTTCTTT. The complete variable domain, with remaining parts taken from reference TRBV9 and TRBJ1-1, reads DSGVTQTPKHLITATGQRVTLRCSPRSGDLSVYWYQQSLDQGLQFLIQYYNGEERAKGNILERFSAQQFPDLHSELNLSSLELGDSALYFCASSTQAQSRDGAEAFFGQGTRLTVV.

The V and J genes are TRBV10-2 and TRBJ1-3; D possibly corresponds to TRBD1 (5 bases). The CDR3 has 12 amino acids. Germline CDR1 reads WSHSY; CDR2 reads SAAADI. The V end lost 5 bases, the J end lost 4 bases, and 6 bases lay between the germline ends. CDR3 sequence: CASSQGGNTIYF. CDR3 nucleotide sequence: TGCGCCAGCAGTCAGGGAGGAAACACCATATATTTT.

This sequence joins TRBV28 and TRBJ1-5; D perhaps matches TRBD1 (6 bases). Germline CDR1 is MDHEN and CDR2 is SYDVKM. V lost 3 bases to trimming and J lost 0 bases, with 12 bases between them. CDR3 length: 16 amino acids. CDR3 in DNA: TGTGCCAGCAGTTTTGGGGGACACTATAGCAATCAGCCCCAGCATTTT. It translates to CASSFGGHYSNQPQHF.

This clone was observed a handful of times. The CDR3 protein is CASSFSKGQGSHYGYTF. The CDR3 DNA follows: TGTGCCAGCAGTTTCAGTAAAGGACAGGGCTCCCACTATGGCTACACCTTC. The chain joins TRBV27 to TRBJ1-2; 8 bases match TRBD1. J was trimmed by 3 bases and V by 3 bases; bases with no gene match: 12. Germline lookup yields CDR1 MNHEY and CDR2 SMNVEV (reference sequence). This CDR3 contains 17 residues.